The 3 T cell receptor beta chains given below trace back to one sample, sequenced in a study of cytomegalovirus exposure and HLA in healthy donors. Primers included in the PCR were 60 Vbeta and 13 Jbeta primers. This table comes from immunoSEQ multiplex PCR, and its TCRdb copy is limited to in-frame clones, with some not included. The repertoire table contains about 100,000 clones. Sample: PBMCs. These receptors all stem from a middle-aged man in good health and CMV-seronegative.

The gene calls are TRBV27 and TRBJ2-3; possible D gene TRBD2, 7 bases. In germline, CDR1 is MNHEY, CDR2 SMNVEV (reference sequence). The germline V and J ends were trimmed by 8 bases and 5 bases, with 23 bases remaining between them. The CDR3 loop spans 16 amino acids. The CDR3 is CASGTRGGGGRDTQYF. The DNA of the CDR3 is TGTGCCAGCGGTACTAGGGGGGGCGGGGGAAGAGATACGCAGTATTTT.

The gene calls are TRBV6-5 and TRBJ1-2, with D possibly TRBD1 on 5 matching bases. The CDR3 has 16 amino acids. Germline-derived CDR1 and CDR2 are MNHEY and SVGAGI. V was cut by 2 bases and J by 7 bases, with 20 bases left in between. DNA of the CDR3: TGTGCCAGCAGTTACGATGCAGCCTGGGGCATCGGTGGCTACACCTTC. This sequence encodes CASSYDAAWGIGGYTF.

The V and J genes are TRBV14 and TRBJ2-7; TRBD2 is a possible D gene (5 bases). Per the germline V gene, CDR1 is SGHDN and CDR2 is FVKESK. The ends were cut back, 4 bases at V and 0 bases at J, with 16 bases in the middle. The CDR3 spans 16 residues. This CDR3 reads CASSRSGGSSSYEQYF. CDR3 coding DNA: TGTGCCAGCAGCCGCTCCGGAGGCTCGAGCTCCTACGAGCAGTACTTC.